Below, 32 T cell receptor beta chains from the same sample are listed, as sequenced in a study of beta chain features in type 1 diabetes. Their antigen targets remain unknown. Whole-study results and caveats: The study found moderately but significantly shorter TCRB CDR3s in all four CD4+ subsets of Type 1 diabetes patients.

Expressed TCRB transcripts got sequenced, as all isolated RNA was reverse transcribed. Measured with immunoSEQ multiplex PCR; TCRdb has only the in-frame clones, and not every one. The data contain 250,000 or so clones, roughly 22% of them seen just once; the ten biggest clones take up 0.028%. Sample: naive CD4+ T cells from blood. These receptors were collected from a woman aged 35 to 49 with type 1 diabetes.

The chain recombines TRBV7-6 with TRBJ1-1, with no clear D. The length of the CDR3 is 13 residues. In germline, CDR1 is SGHVS, CDR2 FNYEAQ. V shed 4 bases and J shed 8 bases, with 14 bases lying between them. CDR3 DNA: TGTGCCAGCAGCTCCGACGGGATCCCCGAAGCTTTCTTT. As protein: CASSSDGIPEAFF.

This clone was picked up a small number of times. This chain links TRBV20-1 with TRBJ1-2; D remains ambiguous. Trimming stripped 1 base from V and 8 bases from J, with 8 bases between. Germline V lookup: CDR1 DFQATT, CDR2 SNEGSKA (reference sequence). The CDR3 is 11 residues long. The CDR3 DNA reads as TGCAGTGCTAGAGTCCTAATGGGCTACACCTTC. Translated, it gives CSARVLMGYTF.

This clone was counted only a few times. The chain has TRBV5-6 and TRBJ1-5; 9 positions match TRBD1. The CDR3 contains 15 residues. Germline trimming cut 3 bases from V and 7 bases from J; bases unmatched to any gene: 8. CDR1 and CDR2 from the germline V gene are SGHDT and YYEEEE. The CDR3 sequence is CASSWWDRDNQPQHF. The CDR3 bases are TGTGCCAGCAGCTGGTGGGACAGGGACAACCAGCCCCAGCATTTT.

This clone appeared a few times. The chain couples TRBV25-1 to TRBJ1-1; 10 bases are shared with TRBD1. The CDR3 sequence is 14 residues long. Looked up from germline, CDR1 is MGHDK and CDR2 is SYGVNS. The J segment lost 5 bases and the V segment lost 8 bases, leaving 8 bases of the junction unmatched. The CDR3 coding sequence is TGTGCCAGCTCTGACAGGGGGCTACGAACTGAAGCTTTCTTT. Its protein is CASSDRGLRTEAFF.

The genes are TRBV6-5 and TRBJ2-1; TRBD2 might be the D (5 bases). The CDR3 is 13 residues long. Trimming took 4 bases from V and 7 from J, leaving 11 bases between them. CDR1 and CDR2 from the germline V gene are MNHEY and SVGAGI. CDR3 loop: CASSSTIMNEQFF. In DNA, the CDR3 is TGTGCCAGCAGTTCGACTATCATGAATGAGCAGTTCTTC.

This clone was found a few times. The rearrangement uses TRBV7-8 and TRBJ1-1; a weak D match, TRBD1 (5 bases). The CDR3 is made up of 14 amino acids. Trimming pared 2 bases from V and 5 bases from J, leaving 12 bases between. Germline V gene sequence: CDR1 SGHVS, CDR2 FQNEAQ. Here the CDR3 reads CASSLTRVWTEAFF. CDR3 nucleotides: TGTGCCAGCAGCTTAACCAGGGTGTGGACTGAAGCTTTCTTT.

V is TRBV6-5 and J is TRBJ2-7, with 7 positions matching TRBD1. CDR3 length: 14 residues. Trimming cost V 3 bases and J 5 bases; bases outside gene matches: 7. The germline gives CDR1 MNHEY, CDR2 SVGAGI. The CDR3 is CASSYQRQGDEQYF. The DNA for the CDR3 is TGTGCCAGCAGTTATCAGCGACAGGGTGACGAGCAGTACTTC.

This clone was counted between two and nine times. The J gene is TRBJ2-1, the V gene TRBV7-2; TRBD1 might be the D (7 bases). CDR1 is SGHTA and CDR2 is FQGNSA in the germline V gene. The germline V and J ends were trimmed by 4 bases and 3 bases, with 16 bases remaining between them. CDR3 size: 16 residues. This CDR3 is CASSSRQGLFYNEQFF. The CDR3, as DNA: TGTGCCAGCAGCTCCAGACAGGGACTGTTCTACAATGAGCAGTTCTTC.

The chain has TRBV9 and TRBJ1-2; a possible D gene is TRBD1 (5 bases). The germline gives CDR1 SGDLS, CDR2 YYNGEE. V lost 0 bases to trimming and J lost 0 bases, with 9 bases between them. This CDR3 contains 15 residues. CDR3 loop: CASSVGAGTNYGYTF. CDR3 in DNA: TGTGCCAGCAGCGTAGGGGCAGGGACTAACTATGGCTACACCTTC.

This clone was recorded a few times. CDR3 sequence: CASKNWYNEQFF. The CDR3 DNA is TGTGCCAGCAAGAACTGGTACAATGAGCAGTTCTTC. The chain uses TRBV2 and TRBJ2-1; no definite D call. Trimming shortened V by 7 bases and J by 4 bases, and 8 bases separated the two germline ends. The germline V gene has CDR1 SNHLY and CDR2 FYNNEI. The CDR3 length is 12 residues.

The chain couples TRBV20-1 to TRBJ1-6; the D gene is possibly TRBD1 (6 bases). CDR3 length: 11 amino acids. Trimming took off 4 bases at V and 15 bases at J, with 13 bases between the two ends. The V gene's germline CDR1 is DFQATT and CDR2 SNEGSKA (reference sequence). CDR3 nucleotides: TGCAGTGCTAATCAGGGGACGGTCCTCCACTTT. Encoded protein: CSANQGTVLHF.

The chain joins TRBV2 to TRBJ2-6; perhaps TRBD1 as D (5 bases). The CDR3 is 13 residues long. Germline V gene data show CDR1 as SNHLY and CDR2 as FYNNEI. The V end lost 11 bases, the J end lost 1 base, and 9 bases lay between the germline ends. The CDR3, as DNA: TGTGCCGGAGACAGTTCTGGGGCCAACGTCCTGACTTTC. Protein sequence: CAGDSSGANVLTF.

Note on this clone: Distinct nucleotide sequences in the sample also encode this CDR3. The chain couples TRBV29-1 to TRBJ1-1; unclear D gene. With 3 bases removed from V and 2 bases from J, the gap between germline ends came to 7 bases. CDR3 length: 12 amino acids. The germline V gene encodes CDR1 SQVTM and CDR2 ANQGSEA. The CDR3 region is CSVDRSNTEAFF. CDR3 DNA sequence: TGCAGCGTTGACAGGTCTAACACTGAAGCTTTCTTT.

This clone has more than one count but fewer than ten. V is TRBV29-1 and J is TRBJ1-5, with a tentative D call TRBD1 (5 bases). The V and J ends lost 6 bases and 1 base respectively, with 7 bases between them. The CDR3 loop spans 12 amino acids. Looked up from germline, CDR1 is SQVTM and CDR2 is ANQGSEA. The CDR3 region is CSVGVSNQPQHF. DNA for the CDR3: TGCAGCGTAGGGGTGAGCAATCAGCCCCAGCATTTT.

The chain couples TRBV7-2 to TRBJ2-5; D possibly corresponds to TRBD1 (6 bases). V dropped 1 base and J dropped 4 bases, with 7 bases sitting between them. The germline CDR1 and CDR2 sequences are SGHTA and FQGNSA. The CDR3 length is 13 residues. The CDR3 DNA sequence: TGTGCCAGCAGCTTAGAGGGGGTAGAGACCCAGTACTTC. Its translation: CASSLEGVETQYF.

The chain is built from TRBV5-1 and TRBJ2-1, with a weak D call TRBD1 (6 bases). Germline V lookup: CDR1 SGHRS, CDR2 YFSETQ. Trimming removed 4 bases at V and 2 bases at J, with 16 bases between. This CDR3 region has 16 residues. Here the CDR3 reads CASSVQTGNTYNEQFF. The CDR3 region has the DNA TGCGCCAGCAGCGTACAGACAGGAAACACCTACAATGAGCAGTTCTTC.

V usage is TRBV4-3 and J usage is TRBJ2-1; 12 bases are shared with TRBD2. There are 17 residues in the CDR3. Germline trimming cut 0 bases from V and 8 bases from J; bases unmatched to any gene: 8. CDR1 is LGHNA, CDR2 YSLEER, per germline. Here the CDR3 reads CASSQEARLAGEDEQFF. DNA of the CDR3: TGCGCCAGCAGCCAAGAAGCGAGACTAGCGGGAGAGGATGAGCAGTTCTTC.

This clone was seen a handful of times. The chain uses TRBV5-4 and TRBJ2-1, with a tentative D call TRBD1 (6 bases). CDR3 size: 15 residues. V lost 2 bases and J lost 1, with 10 bases in between. The germline V gene has CDR1 SGHNT and CDR2 YYREEE (reference sequence). The CDR3 DNA follows: TGTGCCAGCAGCTTTGGACAGAGTTCCTACAATGAGCAGTTCTTC. Translated, it gives CASSFGQSSYNEQFF.

The gene calls are TRBV11-1 and TRBJ2-2, with unresolved D. The germline V gene encodes CDR1 SGHAT and CDR2 FQDESV (reference sequence). The CDR3 runs 13 residues. V lost 5 bases, J lost 6 bases, and 10 bases lay in between. In DNA, the CDR3 is TGTGCCAGCAGCCGAATAGAAGCCGGGGAGCTGTTTTTT. It codes for CASSRIEAGELFF.

Notes on this clone: Other nucleotide sequences from this sample produce the same CDR3. The chain couples TRBV7-2 to TRBJ2-5; D remains unclear. Deletions cut 1 base from V and 1 base from J, with 4 bases between. The V gene's germline CDR1 is SGHTA and CDR2 FQGNSA. This CDR3 region has 13 residues. CDR3 residues: CASSLDSQETQYF. In DNA form, the CDR3 reads TGTGCCAGCAGCTTAGACAGCCAAGAGACCCAGTACTTC.

V is TRBV7-2 and J is TRBJ1-1; D perhaps matches TRBD1 (5 bases). Trimming removed 5 bases at V and 0 bases at J, with 13 bases between. This CDR3 has 15 residues. CDR1 is SGHTA and CDR2 is FQGNSA in the germline V gene. CDR3 sequence reads: CASSTRQIMNTEAFF. CDR3 coding DNA: TGTGCCAGCAGCACACGACAGATTATGAACACTGAAGCTTTCTTT.

The J gene is TRBJ2-1, the V gene TRBV4-1; 10 bases align to TRBD2. Per germline, CDR1 MGHRA and CDR2 YSYEKL. V lost 2 bases and J lost 3; bases outside the gene matches: 4. The CDR3 is 16 amino acids. CDR3 amino acids: CASSQLAGVNYNEQFF. The DNA for the CDR3 is TGCGCCAGCAGCCAACTAGCGGGGGTGAACTACAATGAGCAGTTCTTC.

In DNA form, the CDR3 reads TGTGCCAGCAGCCCGACAGGGATTCAGTCTGGAGGCTACACCTTC. The encoded protein is CASSPTGIQSGGYTF. This chain connects TRBV5-4 to TRBJ1-2; TRBD1 aligns across 7 bases. Unmatched junction bases numbered 14, after V lost 4 bases and J lost 8 bases. This CDR3 comprises 15 residues. CDR1 is SGHNT, CDR2 YYREEE, per germline (reference sequence).

V usage is TRBV2 and J usage is TRBJ2-3; TRBD2 matches at 12 bases. The CDR3 contains 14 residues. Looked up from germline, CDR1 is SNHLY and CDR2 is FYNNEI. Losses at the gene ends were 7 bases for V and 3 bases for J; bases not matched to a gene: 2. In nucleotides, the CDR3 is TGTGCCAGCAAGACTAGCGGGAGTACAGATACGCAGTATTTT. It specifies CASKTSGSTDTQYF.

The table lists this clone with a few counts. The chain uses TRBV9 and TRBJ2-7, with a possible D match to TRBD2 (7 bases). Germline CDR1 is SGDLS and CDR2 is YYNGEE. The CDR3 spans 14 residues. Trimming cost V 6 bases and J 5 bases, with 18 bases left between them. CDR3: CASIREAGEDEQYF. CDR3 DNA sequence: TGTGCCAGCATCCGGGAGGCAGGGGAGGACGAGCAGTACTTC.

The chain carries TRBV4-3 and TRBJ1-1; D unclear. The V gene lost 4 bases and the J gene lost 6 bases, with 18 bases spanning the gap. In germline, CDR1 is LGHNA, CDR2 YSLEER. The CDR3 contains 15 residues. The CDR3 nucleotides are TGCGCCAGCAGCCCCCGAGGTGACGCGCTATCTGAAGCTTTCTTT. Translated: CASSPRGDALSEAFF.

This clone was picked up a small number of times. The chain carries TRBV7-2 and TRBJ2-7; 7 bases fit TRBD2. V lost 5 bases to trimming and J lost 3 bases; unmatched junction nucleotides: 13. This CDR3 comprises 16 residues. Germline V CDR1 and CDR2: SGHTA, FQGNSA. CDR3 protein: CASSPNLAATLYEQYF. Here the CDR3 DNA reads TGTGCCAGCAGCCCAAATCTAGCGGCCACACTCTACGAGCAGTACTTC.

The rearrangement links TRBV5-1 to TRBJ2-5, with D perhaps TRBD2 (5 bases). The CDR3 runs 13 residues. The germline V gene encodes CDR1 SGHRS and CDR2 YFSETQ. The V and J ends lost 3 bases and 2 bases respectively, with 8 bases between them. The DNA of the CDR3 is TGCGCCAGCAGCTCACCGGGACAAGAGACCCAGTACTTC. This sequence encodes CASSSPGQETQYF.

This clone has just a few counts. This chain uses TRBV25-1 with TRBJ2-5, with D hard to call. The CDR3 runs 14 residues. The germline V gene has CDR1 MGHDK and CDR2 SYGVNS. V was pared by 1 base and J by 5 bases, with 11 bases between. The CDR3 protein is CASSESLPPETQYF. DNA of the CDR3: TGTGCCAGCAGTGAATCCCTACCCCCGGAGACCCAGTACTTC.

This clone has a handful of counts. This rearrangement joins TRBV7-9 to TRBJ2-3; tentatively, D is TRBD2 (5 bases). The germline V gene has CDR1 SEHNR and CDR2 FQNEAQ (reference sequence). The CDR3 length is 14 residues. Trimming took off 2 bases at V and 0 bases at J, with 6 bases between the two ends. The CDR3: CASSLSGSTDTQYF. For the CDR3, the DNA is TGTGCCAGCAGCTTAAGCGGTAGCACAGATACGCAGTATTTT.

This chain connects TRBV28 to TRBJ2-7, with 8 bases identical to TRBD1. The CDR3 has 14 residues. The ends lost 5 bases at V and 3 bases at J; junction bases unmatched: 6. Germline CDR1 and CDR2: MDHEN and SYDVKM. The CDR3 loop reads CASSGTGGFYEQYF. The CDR3 DNA is TGTGCCAGCAGTGGCACAGGGGGGTTCTACGAGCAGTACTTC. The variable domain in full, with the rest retrieved from reference TRBV28 and TRBJ2-7, is DVKVTQSSRYLVKRTGEKVFLECVQDMDHENMFWYRQDPGLGLRLIYFSYDVKMKEKGDIPEGYSVSREKKERFSLILESASTNQTSMYLCASSGTGGFYEQYFGPGTRLTVT.

The J gene is TRBJ2-1, the V gene TRBV5-4; possible D gene TRBD2, 7 bases. Germline CDR1 is SGHNT and CDR2 is YYREEE (reference sequence). V dropped 3 bases and J dropped 6 bases, with 19 bases sitting between them. The CDR3 totals 16 residues. The CDR3 sequence is CASSSPGGQGRNEQFF. CDR3 nucleotides: TGTGCCAGCAGCTCCCCCGGGGGGCAGGGACGCAATGAGCAGTTCTTC.